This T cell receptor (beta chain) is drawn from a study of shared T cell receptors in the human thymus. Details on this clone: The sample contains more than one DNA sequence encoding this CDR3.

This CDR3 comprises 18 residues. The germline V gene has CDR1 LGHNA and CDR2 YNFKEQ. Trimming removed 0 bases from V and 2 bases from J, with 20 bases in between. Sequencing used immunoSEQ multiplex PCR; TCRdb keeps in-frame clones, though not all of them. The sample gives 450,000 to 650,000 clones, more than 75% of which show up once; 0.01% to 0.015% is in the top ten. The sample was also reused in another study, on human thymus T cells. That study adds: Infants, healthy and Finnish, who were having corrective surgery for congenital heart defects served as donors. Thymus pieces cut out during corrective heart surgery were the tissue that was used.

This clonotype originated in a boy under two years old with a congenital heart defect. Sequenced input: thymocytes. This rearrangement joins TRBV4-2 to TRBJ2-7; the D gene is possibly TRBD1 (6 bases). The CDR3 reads CASSQDGEQGELPYEQYF. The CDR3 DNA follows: TGTGCCAGCAGCCAAGATGGGGAACAGGGAGAGTTGCCCTACGAGCAGTACTTC.